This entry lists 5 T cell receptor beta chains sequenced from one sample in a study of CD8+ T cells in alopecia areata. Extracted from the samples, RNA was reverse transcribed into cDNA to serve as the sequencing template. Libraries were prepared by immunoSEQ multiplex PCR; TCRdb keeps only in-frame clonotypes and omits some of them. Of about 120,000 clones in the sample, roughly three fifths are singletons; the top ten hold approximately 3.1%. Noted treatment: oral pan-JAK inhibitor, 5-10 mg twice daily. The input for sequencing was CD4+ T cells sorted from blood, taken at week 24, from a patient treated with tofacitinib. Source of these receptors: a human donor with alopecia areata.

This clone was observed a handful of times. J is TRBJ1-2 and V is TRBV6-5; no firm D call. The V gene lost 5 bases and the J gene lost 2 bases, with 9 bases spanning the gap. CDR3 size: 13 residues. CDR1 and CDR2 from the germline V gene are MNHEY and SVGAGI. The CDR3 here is CASSGVLNYGYTF. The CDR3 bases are TGTGCCAGCAGTGGGGTACTCAACTATGGCTACACCTTC.

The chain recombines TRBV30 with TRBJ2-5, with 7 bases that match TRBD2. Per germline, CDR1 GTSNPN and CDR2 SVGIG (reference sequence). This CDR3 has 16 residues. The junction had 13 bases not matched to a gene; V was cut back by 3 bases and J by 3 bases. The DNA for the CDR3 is TGTGCCTGGAGGGAGCGGGCTAGCGGAGGAAAAGAGACCCAGTACTTC. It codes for CAWRERASGGKETQYF.

CDR3 sequence reads: CASSFGQNEQFF. As DNA, the CDR3 is TGTGCCAGCAGCTTCGGGCAAAATGAGCAGTTCTTC. This chain links TRBV7-8 with TRBJ2-1; D gene uncertain. Germline CDR1 and CDR2: SGHVS and FQNEAQ. The CDR3 is made up of 12 amino acids. The ends were cut back, 3 bases at V and 7 bases at J, with 7 bases in the middle. The complete variable domain, with remaining parts taken from reference TRBV7-8 and TRBJ2-1, reads GAGVSQSPRYKVAKRGQDVALRCDPISGHVSLFWYQQALGQGPEFLTYFQNEAQLDKSGLPSDRFFAERPEGSVSTLKIQRTQQEDSAVYLCASSFGQNEQFFGPGTRLTVL.

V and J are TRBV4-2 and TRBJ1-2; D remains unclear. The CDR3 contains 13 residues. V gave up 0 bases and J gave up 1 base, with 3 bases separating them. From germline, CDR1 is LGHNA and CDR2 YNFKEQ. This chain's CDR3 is CASSQDLNYGYTF. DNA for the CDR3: TGTGCCAGCAGCCAAGATCTTAACTATGGCTACACCTTC.

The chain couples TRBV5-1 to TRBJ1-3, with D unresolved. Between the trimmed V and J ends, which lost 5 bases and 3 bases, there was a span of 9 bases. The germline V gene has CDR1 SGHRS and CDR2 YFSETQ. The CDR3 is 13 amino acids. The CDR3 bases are TGCGCCAGCAGATCGGGTGATGGAAACACCATATATTTT. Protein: CASRSGDGNTIYF.